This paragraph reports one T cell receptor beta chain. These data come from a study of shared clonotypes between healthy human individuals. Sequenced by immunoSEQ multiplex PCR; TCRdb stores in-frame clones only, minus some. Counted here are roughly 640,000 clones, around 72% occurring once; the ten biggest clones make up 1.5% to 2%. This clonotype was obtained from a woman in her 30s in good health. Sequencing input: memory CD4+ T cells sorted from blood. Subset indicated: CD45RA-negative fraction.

The CDR3: CASSGAGGLKETQYF. The CDR3 DNA follows: TGTGCCAGCAGCGGAGCGGGAGGCCTTAAAGAGACCCAGTACTTC. This chain uses TRBV5-4 with TRBJ2-5; 9 bases fit TRBD2. The length of the CDR3 is 15 residues. Germline V gives CDR1 SGHNT, CDR2 YYREEE (reference sequence). Unmatched junction bases numbered 7, after V lost 4 bases and J lost 3 bases.